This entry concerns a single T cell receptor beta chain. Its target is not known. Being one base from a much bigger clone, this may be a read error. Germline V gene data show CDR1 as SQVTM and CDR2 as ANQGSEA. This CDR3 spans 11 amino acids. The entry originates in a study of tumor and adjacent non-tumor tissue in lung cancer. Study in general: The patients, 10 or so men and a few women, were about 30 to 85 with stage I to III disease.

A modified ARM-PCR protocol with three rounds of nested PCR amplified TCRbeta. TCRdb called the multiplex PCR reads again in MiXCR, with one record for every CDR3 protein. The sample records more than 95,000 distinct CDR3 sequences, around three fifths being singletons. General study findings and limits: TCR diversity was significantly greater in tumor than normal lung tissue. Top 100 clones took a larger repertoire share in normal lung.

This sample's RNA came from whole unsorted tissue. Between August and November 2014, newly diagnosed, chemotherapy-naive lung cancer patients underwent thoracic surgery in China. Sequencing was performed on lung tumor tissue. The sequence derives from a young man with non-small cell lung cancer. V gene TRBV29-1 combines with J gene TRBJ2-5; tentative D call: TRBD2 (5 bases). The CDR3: CSASRGQVLEF. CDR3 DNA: TGCAGCGCTTCCCGAGGGCAGGTATTAGAATTC.